Included here is one T cell receptor (beta chain) sequence, with context. This is likely a read error, given that the CDR3 carries no conserved phenylalanine or tryptophan at its end. The entry originates in a study of blood T cells in healthy people across ages. For the second PCR, which ran for roughly 7 to 11 cycles, a sample-barcoded 5' primer and a J-beta primer mix were used. Template switching added a 12-random-nucleotide identifier to every cDNA molecule. One entry per CDR3 protein, called by TCRdb with MiXCR from the 5' RACE reads. This sample has roughly 550,000 distinct CDR3 sequences, with 24% found just once. In addition, the sample was reused for a study of T cells of mothers and their children.

The sequenced sample was blood. This clonotype was obtained from a boy aged 10-17 years in good health.

As DNA, the CDR3 is TGTGCCAGCAGTTGGTCGGAACCCCTAGCGGGGGATTACAATGAGCAGTTCCTC. This encodes CASSWSEPLAGDYNEQFL. The rearrangement links TRBV6-2 or TRBV6-3 to TRBJ2-1, with TRBD2 identical over 10 bases. Germline V CDR1 and CDR2: MNHEY, SVGEGT. The CDR3 extends over 18 amino acids. Trimming removed 4 bases from V and 4 bases from J; junction bases left unmatched: 13.